A single TCR beta chain is shown here with its context. Its antigen specificity is not known. At the junction V is shortened by 3 bases and J by 8 bases, with 8 bases in between. Via the germline V gene (reference sequence), CDR1 is DFQATT and CDR2 SNEGSKA. Its CDR3 holds 11 amino acids, cysteine through phenylalanine. Kept here is only the CDR3 DNA, which spans 33 bases and is read in frame from base 1. The data were obtained in a study of T cell responses to AZD1222 COVID-19 vaccine (TCRdb year 2021). With regard to the full study: TCR sequencing was performed for some 250 trial participants, of whom roughly 200 were given two doses of AZD1222 and around 26 were given two doses of MenACWY control vaccine. Trial participants were enrolled into age subgroups of 18-55, 56-69 and 70-plus years, which contained around 150, 29 and 61 TCR-sequenced participants, respectively.

The sample's time point label, decoded: baseline before first vaccination. Vaccinee samples came from UK trials COV001 and COV002, including a single-blind randomized controlled phase 2/3 trial of AZD1222 (ChAdOx1 nCoV-19) in healthy adults. Trial participant PBMC samples were collected at day 0 and day 28 after the second dose for TCRbeta chain sequencing. The study at large found these results: The whole spike protein was spanned by vaccine-associated CD4 TCRs, and dominant responses were seen in regions 160-218 and 743-854. Because no samples from the day 14 peak response were available, repertoires could be characterized only after the peak T cell response. Reportedly, almost half of the unique spike-specific TCRs recognized epitopes lying outside the regions that are mutated in the B.1.351 and B.1.1.7 variants. Spike-specific TCR breadth and depth rose significantly after two AZD1222 doses compared with day 0 and with MenACWY recipients. Most participants were white British and females outnumbered males, and the authors suggested that clonal diversity may have been underestimated. Conclusions about previously exposed vaccinees are limited, since just 5 to 7 AZD1222 recipients were seropositive for SARS-CoV-2 at baseline. The 56-69-year group was small, and its depth increase did not reach significance, likely because of low power.

The CDR3 regions of human TCRbeta chains were analyzed by immunosequencing. On the study's bioinformatics: Repertoire TCRs were checked for matches against a reference library of SARS-CoV-2-specific TCRs that had been generated using the MIRA antigen-specificity platform. Breadth was defined as the fraction of unique TCRs that were SARS-CoV-2-associated, and depth was defined as the fraction of total T cells that were SARS-CoV-2-associated. Using the MIRA data, each spike-specific TCR was mapped to the spike region that the TCR reacts to and placed in a CD4 or CD8 class. Log10-transformed breadth and depth values were compared by one-way ANOVA with Sidak's multiple comparisons tests. TCRdb carries this immuneACCESS record with in-frame sequences only. Its versions omit some clonotypes, under half of them owing to an unresolved V gene in the studies checked, with the rest unexplained. The D gene and trimming were derived from the DNA, and the V and J assignments and clone size from that table. The table kept for this sample lists over 140,000 clones. The ten largest make up about 2.2% of the sample.

This sequence uses TRBV20-1 and TRBJ2-1; no D gene can be assigned with confidence. The source of this sequence is an adult in good health. The material sequenced was peripheral blood. CDR3 reads: CSASEVHEQFF. The DNA sequence reads TGCAGTGCTAGCGAAGTCCATGAGCAGTTCTTC.